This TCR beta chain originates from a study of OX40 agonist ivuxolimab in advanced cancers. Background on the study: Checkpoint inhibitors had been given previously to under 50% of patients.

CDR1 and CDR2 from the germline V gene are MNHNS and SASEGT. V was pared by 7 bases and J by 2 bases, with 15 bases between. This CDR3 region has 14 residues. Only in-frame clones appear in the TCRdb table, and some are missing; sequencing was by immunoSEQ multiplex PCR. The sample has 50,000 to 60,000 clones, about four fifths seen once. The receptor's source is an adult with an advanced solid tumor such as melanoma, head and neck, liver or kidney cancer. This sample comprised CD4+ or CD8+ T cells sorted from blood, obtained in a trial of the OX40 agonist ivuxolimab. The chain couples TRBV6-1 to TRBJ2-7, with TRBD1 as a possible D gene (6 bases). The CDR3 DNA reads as TGTGCCAGCATTGAGACAGGCAACGCCTACGAGCAGTACTTC. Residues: CASIETGNAYEQYF.